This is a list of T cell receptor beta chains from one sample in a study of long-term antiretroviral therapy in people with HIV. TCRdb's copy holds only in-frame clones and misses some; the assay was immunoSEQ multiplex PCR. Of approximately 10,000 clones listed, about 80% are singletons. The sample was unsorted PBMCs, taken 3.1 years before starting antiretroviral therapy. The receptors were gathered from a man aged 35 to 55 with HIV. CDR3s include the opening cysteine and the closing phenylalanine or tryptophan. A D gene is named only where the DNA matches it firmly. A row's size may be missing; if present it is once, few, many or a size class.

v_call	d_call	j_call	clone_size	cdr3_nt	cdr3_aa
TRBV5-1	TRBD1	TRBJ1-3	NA	TGCGCCAGCAGCTTGGCCCACAGGGGGTCCGGAAACACCATATATTTT	CASSLAHRGSGNTIYF
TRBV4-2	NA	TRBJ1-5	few	TGTGCCAGCAGCCAGGAGATTAGCAATCAGCCCCAGCATTTT	CASSQEISNQPQHF
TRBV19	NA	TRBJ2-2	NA	TGTGCCAGCCAACAAAACGGCAGGGTGACCGGGGAGCTGTTTTTT	CASQQNGRVTGELFF
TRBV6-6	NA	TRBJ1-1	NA	TGTGCCAGCATTTCAGGCACCATGAACACTGAAGCTTTCTTT	CASISGTMNTEAFF
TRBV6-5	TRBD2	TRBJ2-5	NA	TGTGCCAGCACGGCTAGCGGTAGGGAGACCCAGTACTTC	CASTASGRETQYF
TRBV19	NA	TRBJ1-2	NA	TGTGCCAGTAGTACCCCTCGACGGGATGGCTACACCTTC	CASSTPRRDGYTF
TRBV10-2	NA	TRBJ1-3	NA	TGCGCCAGCAGTGAAGGGCAGGGACCAGGAAACACCATATATTTT	CASSEGQGPGNTIYF
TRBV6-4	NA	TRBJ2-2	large	TGTGCCAGCAGTGACACAACCACCGGGGAGCTGTTTTTT	CASSDTTTGELFF
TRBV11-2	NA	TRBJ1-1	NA	TGTGCCAGCAGCCACGCCGGGGGGACTGAAGCTTTCTTT	CASSHAGGTEAFF
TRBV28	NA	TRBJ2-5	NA	TGTGCCACCGAAAGAGGGAGTTCGTCCCAGTACTTC	CATERGSSSQYF
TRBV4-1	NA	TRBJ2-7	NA	TGCGCCAGCAGCCCGTCGCCGAACAGGGAGCAGTACTTC	CASSPSPNREQYF
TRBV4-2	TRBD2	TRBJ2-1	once	TGTGCCAGCAGCCGGGGACTAGCGGGAGACAATGAGCAGTTCTTC	CASSRGLAGDNEQFF
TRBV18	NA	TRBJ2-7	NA	TGTGCCAGCTCACTCGTAGGAGCCTACGAGCAGTACTTC	CASSLVGAYEQYF
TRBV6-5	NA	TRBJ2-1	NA	TGTGCCAGCAGTTACATAGGGGGGCAGTTCTTC	CASSYIGGQFF
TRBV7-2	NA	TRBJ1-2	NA	TGTGCCAGCAGCCACAATCGGGGGGGAGTAGGTAACTATGGCTACACCTTC	CASSHNRGGVGNYGYTF
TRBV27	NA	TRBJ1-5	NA	TGTGCCAGCAGTTTATCGCCGGGGATAAATCAGCCCCAGCATTTT	CASSLSPGINQPQHF
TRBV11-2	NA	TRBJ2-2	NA	TGTGCCAGCAGCTTAAATACCGGGGAGCTGTTTTTT	CASSLNTGELFF
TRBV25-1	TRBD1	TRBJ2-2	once	TGTGCCAGCACCCTTGGACAGGAAGGCACCGGGGAGCTGTTTTTT	CASTLGQEGTGELFF
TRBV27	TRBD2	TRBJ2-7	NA	TGTGCCAGCAGTATTGAAGCGGGAGGCTACGAGCAGTACTTC	CASSIEAGGYEQYF
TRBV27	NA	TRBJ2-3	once	TGTGCCAGCAGTTTATGGCGCGGAGGCGGGTTAGAAGATACGCAGTATTTT	CASSLWRGGGLEDTQYF
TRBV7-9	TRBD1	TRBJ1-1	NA	TGTGCCAGCAGCTTAGCAGGGGGCGGGAACACTGAAGCTTTCTTT	CASSLAGGGNTEAFF
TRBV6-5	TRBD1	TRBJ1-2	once	TGTGCCAGCAGTCGCGCCACAGGGGGCGGTGGCTACACCTTC	CASSRATGGGGYTF
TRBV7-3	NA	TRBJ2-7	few	TGTGCCAGCGCAGAGAGCTCCTACGAGCAGTACTTC	CASAESSYEQYF
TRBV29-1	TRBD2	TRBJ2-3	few	TGCAGCGTTGATCCAGCGGGAGTCACAGATACGCAGTATTTT	CSVDPAGVTDTQYF
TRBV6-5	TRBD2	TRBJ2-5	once	TGTGCCAGCAGTCCGAGGGGAGGGGAGACCCAGTACTTC	CASSPRGGETQYF
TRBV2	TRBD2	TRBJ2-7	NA	TGTGCCAGCAAGACTAGCGGGAACTACGAGCAGTACTTC	CASKTSGNYEQYF
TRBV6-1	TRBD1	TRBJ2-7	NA	TGTGCCAGCATACCCCCCCGACAGGGCTCCTACGAGCAGTACTTC	CASIPPRQGSYEQYF
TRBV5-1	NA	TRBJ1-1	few	TGCGCCAGCATGGAGATCTGGCCCATGAACACTGAAGCTTTCTTT	CASMEIWPMNTEAFF
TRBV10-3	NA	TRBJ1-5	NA	TGTGCCACCAGCAACAGGGCCAGCAATCAGCCCCAGCATTTT	CATSNRASNQPQHF
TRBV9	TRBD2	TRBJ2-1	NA	TGTGCCAGCAGCGTAGGGGGGACTAGCGGGAGAGAGGGTGAGCAGTTCTTC	CASSVGGTSGREGEQFF
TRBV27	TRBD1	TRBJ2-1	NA	TGTGCCAGCAGTTTAGGACAGGGGTACAATGAGCAGTTCTTC	CASSLGQGYNEQFF
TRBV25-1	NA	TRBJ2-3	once	TGTGCCAGCAGTTATTCAAGGGCCACAGATACGCAGTATTTT	CASSYSRATDTQYF
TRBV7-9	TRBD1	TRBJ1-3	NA	TGTGCCAGCAGCTTATCCCCTCCCGGGACAGACATCTCTGGAAACACCATATATTTT	CASSLSPPGTDISGNTIYF
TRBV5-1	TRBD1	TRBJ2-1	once	TGCGCCAGCAGCTTAGTCACAGGGGCAGGTGAGCAGTTCTTC	CASSLVTGAGEQFF
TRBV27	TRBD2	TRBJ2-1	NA	TGTGCCAGCAGTTTTCCTAGCGGGAGGGCCAATGAGCAGTTCTTC	CASSFPSGRANEQFF
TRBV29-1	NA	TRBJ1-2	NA	TGCAGCACCCCAGGGGCAGGGAACTATGGCTACACCTTC	CSTPGAGNYGYTF
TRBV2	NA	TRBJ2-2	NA	TGTGCCAGCACAACGGACAGCACCGGGGAGCTGTTTTTT	CASTTDSTGELFF
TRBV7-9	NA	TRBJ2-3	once	TGTGCCAGCAGCATCGGGGATACGCAGTATTTT	CASSIGDTQYF
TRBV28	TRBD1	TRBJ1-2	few	TGTGCCAGCAGTTTATTGACAGGGGGCGATGGCTACACCTTC	CASSLLTGGDGYTF
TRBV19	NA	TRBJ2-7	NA	TGTGCCAGTAGTATCTTGGGACGGGGCCGACCTCAAGACCGGCGCGAGCAGTACTTC	CASSILGRGRPQDRREQYF
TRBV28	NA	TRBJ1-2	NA	TGTGCCAGCAGAGCAGCCGCCGGCTACACCTTC	CASRAAAGYTF
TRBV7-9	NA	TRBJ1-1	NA	TGTGCCAGCAGCTCTCCGGGGGGAGGCACTGAAGCTTTCTTT	CASSSPGGGTEAFF
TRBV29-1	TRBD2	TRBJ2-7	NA	TGCAGCGTTGAAGATTTTGACCGAGAAGCTAGCGGGAGGGCCTCCGAGCAGTACTTC	CSVEDFDREASGRASEQYF
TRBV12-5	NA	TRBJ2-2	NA	TGTGCTAGTGGGGAGGTACTCACCGGGGAGCTGTTTTTT	CASGEVLTGELFF
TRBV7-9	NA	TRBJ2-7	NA	TGTGCCAGCAGCTTAGAACTGTCTTACGAGCAGTACTTC	CASSLELSYEQYF
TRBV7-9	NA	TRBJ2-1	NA	TGTGCCAGCAGCTGGAAGGAGGGGGCCTACAATGAGCAGTTCTTC	CASSWKEGAYNEQFF
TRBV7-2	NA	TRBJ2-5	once	TGTGCCAGCAGCTTAGTTGTTGGACAGCAGTACTTC	CASSLVVGQQYF
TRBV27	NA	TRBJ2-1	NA	TGTGCCAGCAGTTTCCCCAGGGGAAGGTACAATGAGCAGTTCTTC	CASSFPRGRYNEQFF
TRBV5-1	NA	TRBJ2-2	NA	TGCGCCAGCAGCCCTAATACCGGGAACCTCCGAAGGGAGCTGTTTTTT	CASSPNTGNLRRELFF
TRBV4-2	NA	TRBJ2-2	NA	TGTGCCAGCAGCCAGGAGGCGAGGGGGTTGACCGGGGAGCTGTTTTTT	CASSQEARGLTGELFF
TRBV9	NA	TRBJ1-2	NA	TGTGCCAGCAGCGTAGGGGGAAATACTAACTATGGCTACACCTTC	CASSVGGNTNYGYTF
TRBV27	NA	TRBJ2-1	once	TGTGCCAGCAGTTTAGGTGCTGCCCTCAATGAGCAGTTCTTC	CASSLGAALNEQFF
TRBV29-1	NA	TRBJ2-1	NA	TGCAGCGTACGGCGACACCAGGGCAATGAGCAGTTCTTC	CSVRRHQGNEQFF
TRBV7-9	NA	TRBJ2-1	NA	TGTGCCAGCAGCTTTCGAGAGGGCCCACAGGATGAGCAGTTCTTC	CASSFREGPQDEQFF
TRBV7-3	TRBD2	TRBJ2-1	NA	TGTGCCAGCAGCTTTTCTAGCGGGAGGAACAATGAGCAGTTCTTC	CASSFSSGRNNEQFF
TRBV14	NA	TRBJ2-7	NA	TGTGCCAGCAGCCAAGGGACTCGCTACGAGCAGTACTTC	CASSQGTRYEQYF
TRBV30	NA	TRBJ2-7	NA	TGTGCCTCACAACAGAACCACGAGCAGTACTTC	CASQQNHEQYF
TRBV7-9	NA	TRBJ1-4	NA	TGTGCCAGCGCCCGGGGGAGTTTGAATGAAAAACTGTTTTTT	CASARGSLNEKLFF
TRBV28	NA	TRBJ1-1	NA	TGTGCCAGCAGTTTAGACGGGCAGAAAGCTTTCTTT	CASSLDGQKAFF
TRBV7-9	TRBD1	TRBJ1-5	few	TGTGCCAGCAGCTCCTATGGGACAGATCAGCCCCAGCATTTT	CASSSYGTDQPQHF